The clone carrying this T cell receptor beta chain was counted only a few times. What it binds is not known. Sequencing was performed with immunoSEQ multiplex PCR; in TCRdb, only in-frame clones are kept and a portion is missing. The sample includes just over 80,000 clones, roughly 85% of them seen just once. These data are taken from a study of a mutant IDH1 vaccine in newly diagnosed glioma. Overall study: Treated patients had a mean age of about 37 years and a sex split that was around 60% male and roughly 40% female.

Stated time point: week 23, last vaccination. In every dose of vaccine, 300 ug of mutant IDH1 20-mer peptide was given alongside topical imiquimod. Donor tumors were new WHO grade 3 or 4 IDH1-mutant, ATRX-lost astrocytomas. The clonotype was recovered from a man aged 25 to 40 with glioma. Some clones in this sample may be carry-over from other donors' samples. This sample comprised PBMCs, obtained from a glioma patient whose treatment included an IDH1 peptide vaccine.

The CDR3 bases are TGTGCCAGCAGTGAATACGGTGCAGAAGCTTTCTTT. Translating gives CASSEYGAEAFF. The chain couples TRBV2 to TRBJ1-1; D is unresolved. Deletions cut 2 bases from V and 8 bases from J, with 9 bases between. The germline V gene encodes CDR1 SNHLY and CDR2 FYNNEI. This CDR3 region has 12 residues.